The next 21 T cell receptor beta chains were all read from a single sample in a study of neurological immune-mediated disorders. MiXCR, applied by TCRdb to the 5' RACE reads, yields one record per CDR3 protein. Among tens of thousands of distinct CDR3 sequences listed, 7% to 8.5% were seen once. The sample consisted of CD4+ T cells from blood. These receptors came from a man aged 45-65 years in good health.

This clonotype was recorded many times. V gene TRBV6-5 combines with J gene TRBJ2-5, with TRBD1 matching 10 bases. Trimming at V came to 5 bases and at J to 7 bases, leaving 16 bases not matched to a gene. This CDR3 is 17 amino acids long. Looked up from germline, CDR1 is MNHEY and CDR2 is SVGAGI. The CDR3 DNA is TGTGCCAGCAGTACGGCCCCCGGACAGGGGGTTGTCGGGACCCAGTACTTC. Protein sequence: CASSTAPGQGVVGTQYF.

In its sample, this clonotype was seen many times. The CDR3: CASSLGTSGEYEQYF. As DNA, the CDR3 is TGTGCCAGCAGTTTAGGGACTAGCGGGGAGTACGAGCAGTACTTC. The chain combines TRBV28 with TRBJ2-7; TRBD2 matches at 13 bases. The V gene end was trimmed by 2 bases and the J gene end by 4 bases; junction bases not matched to a gene: 2. Germline lookup yields CDR1 MDHEN and CDR2 SYDVKM. This CDR3 region has 15 residues.

This clonotype has a count of ten or more. The chain uses TRBV20-1 and TRBJ2-7, with D perhaps matching TRBD1 (5 bases). The CDR3 is 12 amino acids. Trimming cost V 5 bases and J 2 bases, with 10 bases left between them. In germline, CDR1 is DFQATT, CDR2 SNEGSKA (reference sequence). This CDR3 is CSAVPGTYEQYF. CDR3 sequence (DNA): TGCAGTGCTGTCCCAGGGACCTACGAGCAGTACTTC.

This clonotype qualifies as medium-sized. This chain links TRBV7-2 with TRBJ2-5; TRBD2 might be the D (6 bases). Germline CDR1 and CDR2: SGHTA and FQGNSA. The CDR3 is made up of 16 amino acids. V was cut by 1 base and J by 5 bases, with 17 bases left in between. CDR3 region: CASSLDGGTVAETQYF. CDR3 in DNA: TGTGCCAGCAGCTTAGACGGCGGGACTGTGGCTGAGACCCAGTACTTC. Together with reference TRBV7-2 and TRBJ2-5, the CDR3 gives the full variable domain: GAGVSQSPSNKVTEKGKDVELRCDPISGHTALYWYRQSLGQGLEFLIYFQGNSAPDKSGLPSDRFSAERTGGSVSTLTIQRTQQEDSAVYLCASSLDGGTVAETQYFGPGTRLLVL.

Many counts were recorded for this clonotype. This chain's CDR3 is CASSLFGRGTSGANVLTF. The CDR3 DNA is TGTGCCAGCAGCTTATTCGGCAGGGGGACCTCGGGGGCCAACGTCCTGACTTTC. The rearrangement uses TRBV7-3 and TRBJ2-6; 7 positions agree with TRBD1. Germline V gene data show CDR1 as SGHTA and CDR2 as FQGTGA. The junction had 11 bases not matched to a gene; V was cut back by 2 bases and J by 4 bases. CDR3 length: 18 amino acids.

In its sample, this clonotype was seen many times. The chain joins TRBV7-2 to TRBJ2-3; tentative D call: TRBD2 (6 bases). The CDR3 is 14 residues long. CDR1 SGHTA and CDR2 FQGNSA come from the germline V gene. Trimming cost V 5 bases and J 7 bases, with 16 bases left between them. CDR3 coding DNA: TGTGCCAGCAGCCGAAGGAGGGAAAGGAATACGCAGTATTTT. Translating gives CASSRRRERNTQYF.

This clonotype came up many times. The germline gene is not matched at one end of the junction; a read error may be the cause. The V and J genes are TRBV29-1 and TRBJ2-4; possible D gene TRBD2, 6 bases. This CDR3 is built from 14 residues. Germline-derived CDR1 and CDR2 are SQVTM and ANQGSEA. CDR3 DNA: TGCAGCGTTGAGCGGCGGGATGCCATAAACATTCAGTACTTC. Translated: CSVERRDAINIQYF.

In this sample, this clonotype turned up many times. The chain employs TRBV5-1 and TRBJ1-5; a weak D match, TRBD1 (6 bases). The CDR3 loop spans 15 amino acids. With 1 base removed from V and 3 bases from J, the gap between germline ends came to 11 bases. Germline-derived CDR1 and CDR2 are SGHRS and YFSETQ. The CDR3 DNA follows: TGCGCCAGCAGCTTGCGGGGGGCACCCAATCAGCCCCAGCATTTT. This gives the protein CASSLRGAPNQPQHF. The full variable domain, its missing parts supplied by reference TRBV5-1 and TRBJ1-5, is KAGVTQTPRYLIKTRGQQVTLSCSPISGHRSVSWYQQTPGQGLQFLFEYFSETQRNKGNFPGRFSGRQFSNSRSEMNVSTLELGDSALYLCASSLRGAPNQPQHFGDGTRLSIL.

The V call is TRBV14, the J call TRBJ2-4; D gene unclear. Germline CDR1 is SGHDN and CDR2 is FVKESK. The germline V and J ends were trimmed by 2 bases and 2 bases, with 4 bases remaining between them. This CDR3 contains 13 residues. In DNA form, the CDR3 reads TGTGCCAGCAGCCAATTTTCCAAAAACATTCAGTACTTC. The encoded protein is CASSQFSKNIQYF.

This clonotype was recorded many times. The chain uses TRBV7-2 and TRBJ2-7; TRBD2 agrees at 10 bases. Trimming cost V 5 bases and J 4 bases; bases outside gene matches: 5. CDR3 length equals 14 residues. Germline values: CDR1 SGHTA, CDR2 FQGNSA. The CDR3 is CASSRTSGHYEQYF. The CDR3 coding sequence is TGTGCCAGCAGCCGGACTAGCGGACATTACGAGCAGTACTTC.

Many counts were recorded for this clonotype. The chain joins TRBV20-1 to TRBJ2-3; 9 positions match TRBD2. Germline values: CDR1 DFQATT, CDR2 SNEGSKA (reference sequence). CDR3 length equals 15 residues. V shed 1 base, J shed 5 bases, and the junction held 7 bases outside the gene matches. CDR3 amino acids: CSARGFSGSLDTQYF. CDR3 in DNA: TGCAGTGCTAGAGGGTTTAGCGGGAGTTTAGATACGCAGTATTTT.

This clonotype has ten or more counts. This chain joins TRBV27 and TRBJ2-4, with 9 bases matching TRBD2. Germline V gene sequence: CDR1 MNHEY, CDR2 SMNVEV (reference sequence). Trimming took 4 bases from V and 8 from J; bases not matched to a gene: 6. The CDR3 spans 14 residues. The CDR3 sequence is CASSSLAGEHIQYF. DNA of the CDR3: TGTGCCAGCAGTTCCTTAGCGGGAGAACACATTCAGTACTTC.

The table lists this clonotype with many counts. The genes are TRBV12-3 or TRBV12-4 and TRBJ2-7, with TRBD2 matching over 11 bases. This CDR3 is built from 15 residues. V was clipped by 9 bases and J by 0 bases; unmatched bases: 7. The CDR3 DNA follows: TGTGCCAGTACATATAGCGGGAGGGACTCCTACGAGCAGTACTTC. Amino acids: CASTYSGRDSYEQYF.

This clonotype was picked up many times. The rearrangement joins TRBV20-1 to TRBJ1-5, with D possibly being TRBD1 (6 bases). Per the germline V gene, CDR1 is DFQATT and CDR2 is SNEGSKA (reference sequence). V lost 6 bases and J 1 base, leaving 16 bases between the germline ends. The CDR3 extends over 15 amino acids. CDR3 DNA: TGCAGTGCCTCCAGGGGAGGGTCCAGCAATCAGCCCCAGCATTTT. Residues: CSASRGGSSNQPQHF.

This clonotype was seen many times. The V call is TRBV29-1, the J call TRBJ2-7; the D gene could be TRBD1 or TRBD2 (6 bases each). V was trimmed by 5 bases and J by 2 bases, leaving 19 bases between them. The CDR3 runs 15 residues. Per the germline V gene, CDR1 is SQVTM and CDR2 is ANQGSEA. CDR3 nucleotide sequence: TGCAGCGTTCGGTTAGGAGGGGGATTAGCCTACGAGCAGTACTTC. Amino acid sequence: CSVRLGGGLAYEQYF.

This clonotype was recorded at least ten times. This chain joins TRBV29-1 and TRBJ1-5; D is unclear. CDR3 length equals 14 residues. V was trimmed by 5 bases and J by 2 bases, leaving 13 bases between them. CDR1 is SQVTM and CDR2 is ANQGSEA in the germline V gene. In nucleotides, the CDR3 is TGCAGCGTTTCCCGCGGAGATGGCAATCAGCCCCAGCATTTT. It translates to CSVSRGDGNQPQHF.

This clonotype was observed at least ten times. This sequence joins TRBV2 and TRBJ2-2, with 9 bases lining up with TRBD1. V was clipped by 6 bases and J by 4 bases; unmatched bases: 3. This CDR3 comprises 14 residues. Germline CDR1 SNHLY, CDR2 FYNNEI. This CDR3 reads CASRDRGPTGELFF. DNA for the CDR3: TGTGCCAGCAGGGACAGGGGACCCACCGGGGAGCTGTTTTTT.

This clonotype showed up many times. This chain joins TRBV6-5 and TRBJ1-6; unclear D gene. The CDR3 has 15 amino acids. Germline CDR1 is MNHEY and CDR2 is SVGAGI. V was clipped by 5 bases and J by 7 bases, with 15 bases between them. Here the CDR3 reads CASSTGPGRNSPLHF. In nucleotides, the CDR3 is TGTGCCAGCAGTACGGGCCCCGGCAGGAATTCACCCCTCCACTTT.

The table lists this clonotype with many counts. This chain joins TRBV20-1 and TRBJ1-1, with D perhaps TRBD1 (5 bases). Germline values: CDR1 DFQATT, CDR2 SNEGSKA (reference sequence). CDR3 length equals 15 residues. With 0 bases removed from V and 0 bases from J, the gap between germline ends came to 11 bases. The CDR3 DNA reads as TGCAGTGCTAGAGAGGGAGGGGTTATGAACACTGAAGCTTTCTTT. Residues: CSAREGGVMNTEAFF.

V usage is TRBV20-1 and J usage is TRBJ2-1; D remains ambiguous. Germline assignment: CDR1 DFQATT and CDR2 SNEGSKA (reference sequence). This CDR3 region has 15 residues. Trimming stripped 3 bases from V and 0 bases from J, with 12 bases between. CDR3 DNA: TGCAGTGCTAGTCTAGAGGCCACCTCCTACAATGAGCAGTTCTTC. It codes for CSASLEATSYNEQFF.

This clonotype was observed at least ten times. The CDR3 spells CSARTGGSNQPQHF. The CDR3 DNA sequence: TGCAGCGCCCGGACAGGGGGCAGCAATCAGCCCCAGCATTTT. The chain employs TRBV29-1 and TRBJ1-5, with 11 bases that match TRBD1. The CDR3 spans 14 residues. V was pared by 7 bases and J by 1 base, with 3 bases of the junction left unmatched. Germline loops: CDR1 SQVTM, CDR2 ANQGSEA.